This T cell receptor beta chain originates from a study of CD8 T cells in Susac syndrome. Trimming took off 4 bases at V and 6 bases at J, with 17 bases between the two ends. This CDR3 is built from 15 residues. From germline, CDR1 is LGHDT and CDR2 YNNKEL (reference sequence). After extraction with the RNeasy kit, about 0.45 to 1 ug of the RNA was reverse transcribed using random hexamers. Coverage of TCR beta CDR3 amplification by immunoSEQ multiplex PCR extended to 54 Vbeta and 13 Jbeta. Using its own MiXCR run on the immunoSEQ multiplex PCR reads, TCRdb lists one record per CDR3 protein. The sample lists 400,000 to 550,000 distinct CDR3 sequences, approximately 89% occurring once.

This chain uses TRBV3-1 with TRBJ2-3, with D tentatively TRBD2 (5 bases). Sequencing was done on a sample of CD8+ T cells from PBMCs. The clonotype originates from a human donor with multiple sclerosis. For the CDR3, the DNA is TGTGCCAGCAGCCCCCTACTAGAAGGGCTTGATACGCAGTATTTT. Its translation is CASSPLLEGLDTQYF.